Reported below is one TCR beta chain. What it recognizes is unknown. Assay used: immunoSEQ multiplex PCR; TCRdb lists only in-frame clones, some missing. In the table there are 90,000 to 150,000 clones, roughly 88% of which are singletons. These data belong to a study of cytomegalovirus exposure and HLA in healthy donors. General study points: Rare TCR sequences dominated, though some public TCRs recurred in many donors.

The donors were members of the 120-subject validation cohort (separate from the roughly 680-subject first cohort). The sample was PBMCs. This TCR derives from a woman between 18 and 30 years old in good health and CMV-seropositive.

The CDR3 DNA is TGTGCCAGCAGTGAGAAGCGGGGGGGCCCGACCTTGACGCAGTATTTT. This sequence encodes CASSEKRGGPTLTQYF. V is TRBV2 and J is TRBJ2-3; TRBD2 matches 10 bases. This CDR3 is built from 16 residues. The V gene's germline CDR1 is SNHLY and CDR2 FYNNEI. With 3 bases clipped from V and 9 bases from J, the junction kept 12 bases outside the gene matches.